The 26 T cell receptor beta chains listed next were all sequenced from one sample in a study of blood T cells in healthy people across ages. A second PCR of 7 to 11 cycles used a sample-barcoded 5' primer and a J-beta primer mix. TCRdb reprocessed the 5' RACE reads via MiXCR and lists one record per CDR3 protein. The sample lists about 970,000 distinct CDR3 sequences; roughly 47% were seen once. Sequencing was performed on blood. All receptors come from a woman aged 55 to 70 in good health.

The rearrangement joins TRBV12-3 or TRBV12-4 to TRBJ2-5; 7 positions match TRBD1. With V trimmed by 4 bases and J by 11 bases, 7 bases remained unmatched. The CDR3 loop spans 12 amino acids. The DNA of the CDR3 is TGTGCCAGCAGTTCCCGACAGGGAGTACAGTACTTC. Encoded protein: CASSSRQGVQYF.

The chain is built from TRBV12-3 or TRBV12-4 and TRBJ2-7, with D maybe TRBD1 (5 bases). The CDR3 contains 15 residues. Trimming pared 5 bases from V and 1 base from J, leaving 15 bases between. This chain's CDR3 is CASSPQRDSSYEQYF. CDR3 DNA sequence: TGTGCCAGCAGTCCTCAGCGAGACAGTTCCTACGAGCAGTACTTC.

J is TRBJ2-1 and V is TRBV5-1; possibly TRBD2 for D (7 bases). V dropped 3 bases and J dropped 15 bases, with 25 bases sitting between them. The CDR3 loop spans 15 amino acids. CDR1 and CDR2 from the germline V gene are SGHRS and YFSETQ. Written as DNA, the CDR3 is TGCGCCAGCAGCTCGGGGGGCAATCCTCAGGGGAGCGTGTTCTTC. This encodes CASSSGGNPQGSVFF.

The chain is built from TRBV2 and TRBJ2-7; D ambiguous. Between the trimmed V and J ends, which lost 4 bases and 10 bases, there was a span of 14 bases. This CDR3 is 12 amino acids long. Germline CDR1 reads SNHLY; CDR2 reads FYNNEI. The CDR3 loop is CASSGQSQSQYF. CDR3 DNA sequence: TGTGCCAGCAGTGGGCAGTCACAGTCCCAGTACTTC. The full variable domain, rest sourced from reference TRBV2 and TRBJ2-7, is EPEVTQTPSHQVTQMGQEVILRCVPISNHLYFYWYRQILGQKVEFLVSFYNNEISEKSEIFDDQFSVERPDGSNFTLKIRSTKLEDSAMYFCASSGQSQSQYFGPGTRLTVT.

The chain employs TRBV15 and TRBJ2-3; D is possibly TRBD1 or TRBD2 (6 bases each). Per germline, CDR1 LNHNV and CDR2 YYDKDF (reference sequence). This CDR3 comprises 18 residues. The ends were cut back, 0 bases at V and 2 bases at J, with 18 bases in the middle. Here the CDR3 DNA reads TGTGCCACCAGCAGAGACCCCCTCCGGGGGCCCTCCACAGATACGCAGTATTTT. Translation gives CATSRDPLRGPSTDTQYF.

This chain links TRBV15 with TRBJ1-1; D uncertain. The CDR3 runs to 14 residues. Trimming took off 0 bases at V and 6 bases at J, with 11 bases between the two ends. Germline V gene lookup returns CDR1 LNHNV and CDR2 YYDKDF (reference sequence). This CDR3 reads CATSRDMGNSEAFF. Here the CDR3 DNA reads TGTGCCACCAGCAGAGATATGGGGAATTCTGAAGCTTTCTTT. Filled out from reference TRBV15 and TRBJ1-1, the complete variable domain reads DAMVIQNPRYQVTQFGKPVTLSCSQTLNHNVMYWYQQKSSQAPKLLFHYYDKDFNNEADTPDNFQSRRPNTSFCFLDIRSPGLGDTAMYLCATSRDMGNSEAFFGQGTRLTVV.

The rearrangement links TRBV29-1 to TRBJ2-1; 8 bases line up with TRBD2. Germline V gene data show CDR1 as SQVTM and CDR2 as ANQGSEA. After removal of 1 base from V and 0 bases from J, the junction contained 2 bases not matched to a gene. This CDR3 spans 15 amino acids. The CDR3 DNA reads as TGCAGCGTTGAAGCGAGCGGGAGCTCCTACAATGAGCAGTTCTTC. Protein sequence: CSVEASGSSYNEQFF.

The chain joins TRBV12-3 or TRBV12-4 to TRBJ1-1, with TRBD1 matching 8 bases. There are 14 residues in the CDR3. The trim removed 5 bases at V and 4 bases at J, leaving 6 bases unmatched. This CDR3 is CASSPVTGGTEAFF. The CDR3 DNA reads TGTGCCAGCAGTCCGGTAACAGGGGGCACTGAAGCTTTCTTT.

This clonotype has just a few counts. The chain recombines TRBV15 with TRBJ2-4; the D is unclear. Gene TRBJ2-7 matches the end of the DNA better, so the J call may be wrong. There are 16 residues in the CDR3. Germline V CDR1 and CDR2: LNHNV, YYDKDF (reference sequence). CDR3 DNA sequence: TGTGCCACCAGCAGAGGATGGTACGGAAACTCCTACGAGCAGTACTTC. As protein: CATSRGWYGNSYEQYF.

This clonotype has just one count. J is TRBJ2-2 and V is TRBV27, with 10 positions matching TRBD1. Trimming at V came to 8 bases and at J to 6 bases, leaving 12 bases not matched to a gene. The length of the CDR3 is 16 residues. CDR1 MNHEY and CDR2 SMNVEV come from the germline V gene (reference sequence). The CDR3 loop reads CASGIRPGQGSGELFF. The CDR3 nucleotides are TGTGCCAGCGGAATACGGCCGGGACAGGGGTCCGGGGAGCTGTTTTTT.

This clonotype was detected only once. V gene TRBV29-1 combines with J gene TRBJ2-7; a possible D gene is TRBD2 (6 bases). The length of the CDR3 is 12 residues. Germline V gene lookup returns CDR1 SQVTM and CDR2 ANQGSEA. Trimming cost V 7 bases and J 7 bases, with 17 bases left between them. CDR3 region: CSGRLVVGEQYF. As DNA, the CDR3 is TGCAGCGGTAGACTAGTGGTGGGTGAGCAGTACTTC.

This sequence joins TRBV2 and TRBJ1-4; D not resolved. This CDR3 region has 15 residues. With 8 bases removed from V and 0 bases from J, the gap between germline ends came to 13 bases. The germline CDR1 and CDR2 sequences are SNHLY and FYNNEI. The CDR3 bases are TGTGCCAGCGGCCTGGACGGAGCAACTAATGAAAAACTGTTTTTT. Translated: CASGLDGATNEKLFF.

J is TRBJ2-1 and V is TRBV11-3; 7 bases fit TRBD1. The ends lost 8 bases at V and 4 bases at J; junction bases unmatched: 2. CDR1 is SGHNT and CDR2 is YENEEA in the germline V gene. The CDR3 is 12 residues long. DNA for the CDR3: TGTGCCAGCGGGACAGCATACAATGAGCAGTTCTTC. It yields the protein CASGTAYNEQFF.

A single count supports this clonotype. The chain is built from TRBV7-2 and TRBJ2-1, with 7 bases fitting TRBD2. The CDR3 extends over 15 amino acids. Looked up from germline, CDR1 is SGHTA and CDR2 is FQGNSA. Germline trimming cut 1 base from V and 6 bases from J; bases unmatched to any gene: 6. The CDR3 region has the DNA TGTGCCAGCAGCTTAGGGGGGAGGGCCTTCAATGAGCAGTTCTTC. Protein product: CASSLGGRAFNEQFF.

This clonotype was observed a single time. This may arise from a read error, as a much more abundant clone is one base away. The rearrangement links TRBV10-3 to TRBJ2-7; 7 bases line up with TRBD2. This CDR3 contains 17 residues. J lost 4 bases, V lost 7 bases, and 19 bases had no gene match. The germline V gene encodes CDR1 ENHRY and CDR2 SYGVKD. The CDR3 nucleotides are TGTGCCATCAAAGGGACTGGCGGGAGAGGTGGACTATACGAGCAGTACTTC. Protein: CAIKGTGGRGGLYEQYF.

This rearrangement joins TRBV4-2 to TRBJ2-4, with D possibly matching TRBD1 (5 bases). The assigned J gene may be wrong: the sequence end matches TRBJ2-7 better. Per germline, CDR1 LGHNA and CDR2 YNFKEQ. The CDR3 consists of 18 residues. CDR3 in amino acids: CASSPLGVVGWGPYEQYF. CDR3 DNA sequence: TGTGCCAGCAGCCCTTTAGGGGTAGTGGGTTGGGGTCCCTACGAGCAGTACTTC.

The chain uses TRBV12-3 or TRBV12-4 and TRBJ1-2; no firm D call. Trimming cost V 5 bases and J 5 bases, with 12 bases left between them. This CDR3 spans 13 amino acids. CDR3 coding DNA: TGTGCCAGCAGTCCAGCACCTTTATATGGCTACACCTTC. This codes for CASSPAPLYGYTF.

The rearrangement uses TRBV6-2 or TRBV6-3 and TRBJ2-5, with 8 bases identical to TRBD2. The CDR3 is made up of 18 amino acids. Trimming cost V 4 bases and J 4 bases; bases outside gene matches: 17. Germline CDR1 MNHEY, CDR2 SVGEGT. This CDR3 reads CASSLGTLKAGGGETQYF. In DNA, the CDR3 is TGTGCCAGCAGTTTGGGGACTTTGAAGGCGGGAGGCGGAGAGACCCAGTACTTC.

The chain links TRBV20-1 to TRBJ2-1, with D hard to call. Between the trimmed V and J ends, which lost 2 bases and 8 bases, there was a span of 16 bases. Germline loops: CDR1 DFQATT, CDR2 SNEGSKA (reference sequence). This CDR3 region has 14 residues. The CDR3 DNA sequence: TGCAGTGCTAGATGGCGAGCGTCTCTAGATGAGCAGTTCTTC. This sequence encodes CSARWRASLDEQFF.

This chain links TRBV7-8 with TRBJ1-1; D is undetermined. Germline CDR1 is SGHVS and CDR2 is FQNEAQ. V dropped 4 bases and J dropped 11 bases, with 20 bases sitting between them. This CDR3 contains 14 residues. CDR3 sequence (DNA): TGTGCCAGCAGCTCAATCTCTGCGTCCCGTGAGGCTTTCTTT. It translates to CASSSISASREAFF.

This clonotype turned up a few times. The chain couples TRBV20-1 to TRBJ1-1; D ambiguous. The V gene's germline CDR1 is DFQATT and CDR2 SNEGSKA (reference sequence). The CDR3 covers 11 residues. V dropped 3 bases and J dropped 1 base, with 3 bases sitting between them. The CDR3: CSASENTEAFF. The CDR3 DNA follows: TGCAGTGCTAGTGAGAACACTGAAGCTTTCTTT.

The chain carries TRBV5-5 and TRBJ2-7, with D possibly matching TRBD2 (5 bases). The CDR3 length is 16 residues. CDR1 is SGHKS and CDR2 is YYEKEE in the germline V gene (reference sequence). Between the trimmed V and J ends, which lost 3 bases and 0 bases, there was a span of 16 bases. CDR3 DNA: TGTGCCAGCAGCTACGGCGGAGGCCAGAGCTCCTACGAGCAGTACTTC. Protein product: CASSYGGGQSSYEQYF.

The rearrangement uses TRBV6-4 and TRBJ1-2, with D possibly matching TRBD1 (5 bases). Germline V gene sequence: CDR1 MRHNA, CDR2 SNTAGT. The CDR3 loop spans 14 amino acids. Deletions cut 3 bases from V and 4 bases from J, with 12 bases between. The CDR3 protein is CASSEFQGGYGYTF. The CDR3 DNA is TGTGCCAGCAGTGAATTTCAGGGCGGCTATGGCTACACCTTC.

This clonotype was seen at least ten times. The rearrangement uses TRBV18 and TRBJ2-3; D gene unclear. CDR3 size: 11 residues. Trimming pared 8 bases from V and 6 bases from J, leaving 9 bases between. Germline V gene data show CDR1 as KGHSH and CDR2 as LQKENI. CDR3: CASSPGDTQYF. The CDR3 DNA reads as TGTGCCAGCAGTCCCGGGGATACGCAGTATTTT.

As DNA, the CDR3 is TGCAGTGCTAGAGGTGCCTGGAACGAGCAGTACTTC. This sequence encodes CSARGAWNEQYF. The rearrangement uses TRBV20-1 and TRBJ2-7; D gene ambiguous. The CDR3 is 12 amino acids. The V gene lost 1 base and the J gene lost 5 bases, with 9 bases spanning the gap. Germline V gene lookup returns CDR1 DFQATT and CDR2 SNEGSKA (reference sequence).

CDR3 coding DNA: TGCAGTGCCGCCCCGGCGGGAGGTAGCTCCTACGAGCAGTACTTC. It encodes CSAAPAGGSSYEQYF. The chain combines TRBV20-1 with TRBJ2-7, with TRBD2 matching over 8 bases. V dropped 6 bases and J dropped 0; count of bases not matched to a gene: 10. Germline V gives CDR1 DFQATT, CDR2 SNEGSKA (reference sequence). This CDR3 is built from 15 residues.